The next 19 T cell receptor beta chains were all read from a single sample in a study of T cells in women clearing cervical HPV infection. The method was immunoSEQ multiplex PCR; TCRdb's version includes in-frame clones alone and lacks a portion of them. The sample includes 25,000 to 30,000 clones. Source material: blood buffy coat. The receptors shown here come from a woman aged 18 to 75 with a cervical HPV16 infection that either progressed to CIN3+ or cleared (not recorded which).

A note on this clone: The read is 3 residues too short to cover the CDR3 end, so that end is filled in from the germline J gene. The V call is TRBV19, the J call TRBJ2-2; D is undetermined. Looked up from germline, CDR1 is LNHDA and CDR2 is SQIVND (reference sequence). This CDR3 comprises 11 residues. The CDR3 loop is CASTHNEKLFF. CDR3 DNA, as far as it was read: TGTGCCAGTACCCACAATGAAAAG.

Points on this clone: The CDR3 end is not reached by the read, which stops 3 residues before it; the germline J gene fills it in. This chain joins TRBV7-6 and TRBJ1-2; D is undetermined. There are 14 residues in the CDR3. Per the germline V gene, CDR1 is SGHVS and CDR2 is FNYEAQ. CDR3 DNA (partial): TGTGCCAGCAGCTCGCTAGCGGCGGCAGATACC. This codes for CASSSLAAADT. The whole CDR3 is CASSSLAAADTYTF.

On this clone itself: The read comes to an end 3 residues before the CDR3 does, leaving the germline J gene to fill in the end. The chain combines TRBV19 with TRBJ2-1, with 10 bases fitting TRBD2. The trim removed 4 bases at V and 9 bases at J, leaving 6 bases unmatched. The CDR3 has 14 amino acids. The germline V gene has CDR1 LNHDA and CDR2 SQIVND (reference sequence). The CDR3 DNA, read in part, is TGTGCCAGTAGTAAAGCGGGGGGGCCCGGTGAG. Protein: CASSKAGGPGE. The full CDR3 reads CASSKAGGPGEQFF. The full variable domain, completed using reference TRBV19 and TRBJ2-1, is DGGITQSPKYLFRKEGQNVTLSCEQNLNHDAMYWYRQDPGQGLRLIYYSQIVNDFQKGDIAEGYSVSREKKESFPLTVTSAQKNPTAFYLCASSKAGGPGEQFFGPGTRLTVL.

A remark on this clone: The CDR3 goes on 3 residues after the read ends, and that part is filled in from the germline J gene. The rearrangement uses TRBV19 and TRBJ2-7; 8 nucleotides agree with TRBD2. Germline loops: CDR1 LNHDA, CDR2 SQIVND (reference sequence). CDR3 length: 15 residues. The ends lost 0 bases at V and 6 bases at J; junction bases unmatched: 7. This chain's CDR3 is CASSIENGLAGEQYF. The covered CDR3 bases are TGTGCCAGTAGTATAGAAAATGGACTAGCCGGCGAG.

About this clone itself: The read is 3 residues too short to cover the CDR3 end, so that end is filled in from the germline J gene. The chain joins TRBV6-2 or TRBV6-3 to TRBJ2-7; D perhaps matches TRBD2 (5 bases). The germline V gene has CDR1 MNHEY and CDR2 SVGEGT. V was clipped by 2 bases and J by 3 bases, with 11 bases between them. The CDR3 contains 14 residues. The sequenced part of the CDR3 DNA is TGTGCCAGCAGTTACGAGGGCCGGAGCTACGAG. As protein: CASSYEGRSYE. The CDR3 reads in full as CASSYEGRSYEQYF.

About this clone itself: The read is 3 residues too short to cover the CDR3 end, so that end is filled in from the germline J gene. The gene calls are TRBV6-2 or TRBV6-3 and TRBJ2-5; 11 nucleotides match TRBD1. J lost 3 bases, V lost 7 bases, and 10 bases had no gene match. CDR3 size: 16 residues. CDR1 MNHEY and CDR2 SVGEGT come from the germline V gene. CDR3 residues: CASTSSGTGGKETQYF. The covered CDR3 bases are TGTGCCAGCACCTCGTCCGGGACAGGGGGTAAAGAGACC.

To note about this clone: The read halts 3 residues ahead of the CDR3 end, with the missing end drawn from the germline J gene. The V call is TRBV7-6, the J call TRBJ2-3, with 9 bases fitting TRBD2. The CDR3 consists of 15 residues. Germline V gives CDR1 SGHVS, CDR2 FNYEAQ. The V gene end was trimmed by 3 bases and the J gene end by 7 bases; junction bases not matched to a gene: 8. The CDR3 is CASSFGTSRTNTQYF. The covered CDR3 bases are TGTGCCAGCAGCTTCGGGACTAGCCGGACAAATACG.

Worth noting for this clone: The DNA ends 3 residues before the CDR3 does, and the rest of the CDR3 is filled in from the germline J gene. V usage is TRBV7-2 and J usage is TRBJ1-1; no reliable D call. Trimming stripped 4 bases from V and 4 bases from J, with 10 bases between. Germline V lookup: CDR1 SGHTA, CDR2 FQGNSA. The CDR3 has 13 amino acids. Incomplete CDR3 DNA: TGTGCCAGCAGCTCTCTGACTGTCACTGAA. Protein: CASSSLTVTE. The entire CDR3 is CASSSLTVTEAFF.

Notes on this clone: The missing CDR3 end, 3 residues past where the read stops, is filled in from the germline J gene. This chain links TRBV14 with TRBJ1-2; 8 bases fit TRBD1. There are 16 residues in the CDR3. J lost 4 bases, V lost 0 bases, and 7 bases had no gene match. Germline loops: CDR1 SGHDN, CDR2 FVKESK. CDR3 sequence: CASSQDPQGAPYGYTF. The CDR3 DNA, read in part, is TGTGCCAGCAGCCAAGATCCCCAGGGGGCCCCCTATGGC.

Points on this clone: The CDR3 is cut off 3 residues early in the read; its end comes from the germline J gene. The V gene is TRBV18, the J gene TRBJ2-5, with 8 bases fitting TRBD2. V trimming: 3 bases; J trimming: 7 bases; junction bases outside the gene matches: 22. The germline V gene has CDR1 KGHSH and CDR2 LQKENI. This CDR3 contains 19 residues. CDR3 bases read: TGTGCCAGCTCACCCCTCGCCCTGCTTGATAGCGGGGCCGGGGGGACC. Protein sequence: CASSPLALLDSGAGGT. The whole CDR3 protein reads CASSPLALLDSGAGGTQYF.

With regard to this clone: The read terminates 3 residues before the CDR3 end, so the remaining end is supplied by the germline J gene. V is TRBV5-4 and J is TRBJ1-1; TRBD1 aligns across 10 bases. Germline loops: CDR1 SGHNT, CDR2 YYREEE (reference sequence). The CDR3 runs 13 residues. The junction had 3 bases not matched to a gene; V was cut back by 9 bases and J by 1 base. Incomplete CDR3 DNA: TGTGCCATGACAGGGGGCACGAACACTGAA. Translation: CAMTGGTNTE. The full CDR3 protein reads CAMTGGTNTEAFF.

Turning to this clone: The read stops 3 residues short of the end of the CDR3; the missing end is completed from the germline J gene. V gene TRBV2 combines with J gene TRBJ2-1, with TRBD1 matching 10 bases. V was pared by 7 bases and J by 4 bases, with 4 bases of the junction left unmatched. This CDR3 comprises 14 residues. Germline CDR1 reads SNHLY; CDR2 reads FYNNEI. CDR3 DNA (partial): TGTGCCAGCAAACTGGACAGGGGGTACAATGAG. Translated, it gives CASKLDRGYNE. The whole CDR3 protein is CASKLDRGYNEQFF.

As for this clone: The read terminates 3 residues before the CDR3 end, so the remaining end is supplied by the germline J gene. V usage is TRBV10-1 and J usage is TRBJ2-2; 9 nucleotides line up with TRBD1. Germline trimming cut 8 bases from V and 5 bases from J; bases unmatched to any gene: 12. The CDR3 is made up of 16 amino acids. CDR1 and CDR2 (germline): WNHNN, SYGVQD (reference sequence). The CDR3 bases that were read are TGCGCCAGCCTTGAACCCGGGACAGGGAGTACCGGGGAG. This codes for CASLEPGTGSTGE. The full CDR3 sequence reads CASLEPGTGSTGELFF.

Concerning this clone: The read finishes 3 residues shy of the CDR3 end, and the germline J gene is used to complete it. The J gene is TRBJ2-2, the V gene TRBV6-4, with D possibly being TRBD1 (5 bases). This CDR3 spans 13 amino acids. The germline gives CDR1 MRHNA, CDR2 SNTAGT. The DNA read from the CDR3 is TGTGCCAGCAGTGACGGTGGGGCCAACGTG. Protein sequence: CASSDGGANV. The full-length CDR3 reads as CASSDGGANVLFF.

On this clone: With the read ending 3 residues before the CDR3 end, the germline J gene is used to fill in that end. The chain joins TRBV7-2 to TRBJ2-5, with TRBD2 identical over 11 bases. Germline assignment: CDR1 SGHTA and CDR2 FQGNSA. The CDR3 length is 15 residues. The CDR3 sequence: CASSADSGGAETQYF. The CDR3 bases that were read are TGTGCCAGCAGCGCCGATAGCGGGGGGGCCGAAACC.

Remarks on this clone: The observed sequence ends 3 residues before the CDR3 terminus, with the missing tail filled in from the germline J gene. The chain carries TRBV20-1 and TRBJ1-1; no firm D call. Germline CDR1 DFQATT, CDR2 SNEGSKA (reference sequence). Trimming removed 5 bases from V and 2 bases from J, with 12 bases in between. CDR3 length equals 13 residues. The CDR3 loop reads CSADQGSNTEAFF. The DNA read from the CDR3 is TGCAGTGCTGATCAAGGTTCAAACACTGAA.

About this clone: Read data end 3 residues before the CDR3 end; the end is taken from the germline J gene. The genes are TRBV7-9 and TRBJ1-2; maybe TRBD1 (6 bases). The CDR3 totals 14 residues. Germline values: CDR1 SEHNR, CDR2 FQNEAQ (reference sequence). The CDR3 sequence: CASSESGGAYDYTF. The sequenced part of the CDR3 DNA is TGTGCCAGCAGCGAGAGCGGGGGGGCGTACGAC.

Concerning this clone itself: Coverage ceases 3 residues before the CDR3 finishes, and the germline J gene fills in the end. This chain links TRBV7-2 with TRBJ2-5, with D perhaps TRBD1 (6 bases). The CDR3 loop spans 15 amino acids. Trimming pared 1 base from V and 2 bases from J, leaving 11 bases between. In germline, CDR1 is SGHTA, CDR2 FQGNSA. CDR3 amino acids: CASSLVGAVQETQYF. The covered CDR3 bases are TGTGCCAGCAGCTTAGTGGGGGCCGTACAAGAGACC.

Concerning this clone: The read terminates 3 residues before the CDR3 end, so the remaining end is supplied by the germline J gene. The V and J genes are TRBV7-2 and TRBJ2-3; D perhaps matches TRBD1 (5 bases). The CDR3 covers 14 residues. Germline CDR1 and CDR2: SGHTA and FQGNSA. The CDR3 here is CASSLQGGEETQYF. CDR3 DNA (partial): TGTGCCAGCAGCTTACAGGGTGGGGAAGAGACG.